This T cell receptor (beta chain) was retrieved from a study of blood T cells in healthy people across ages. Together with a sample-barcoded 5' primer, a J-beta primer mix was included in a second PCR lasting roughly 6 to 12 cycles. TCRdb reanalysed the 5' RACE reads using MiXCR and keeps one entry per CDR3 protein. The data hold about 840,000 distinct CDR3 sequences, with 25% to 35% observed a single time. J gave up 11 bases and V 4 bases, and 12 bases lay outside the gene matches. The CDR3 has 16 residues. Per germline, CDR1 SEHNR and CDR2 FQNEAQ (reference sequence). These data are also associated with another study on T cells of mothers and their children.

The sample comprised blood. The chain uses TRBV7-9 and TRBJ2-5; TRBD2 matches at 14 bases. This clonotype was sampled from a woman aged 40-49 years in good health. The CDR3 spells CASSSGLAGGLREQYF. CDR3 in DNA: TGTGCCAGCAGCTCCGGACTAGCGGGGGGACTACGGGAGCAGTACTTC.